The T cell receptor beta chain described here comes from a study of T-cell reconstitution after alpha-beta-depleted transplantation in children. Unique molecular identifiers were incorporated during preparation of the TCRbeta library. TCRdb itself ran the PCR reads through MiXCR, one entry per CDR3 protein. In the table there are hundreds of thousands of distinct CDR3 sequences, around 12% of which are singletons. The CDR3 totals 16 residues. CDR1 is ENHRY, CDR2 SYGVKD, per germline. V shed 3 bases and J 2 bases; nucleotides not matched to a gene: 7. This clonotype originated in a girl aged 2 to 9 with congenital amegakaryocytic thrombocytopenia, due to receive a stem cell transplant. J is TRBJ2-3 and V is TRBV10-3; 8 bases fit TRBD2. Sequencing was performed on PBMCs, taken before TCRalphabeta/CD19-depleted stem cell transplant. The CDR3 nucleotides read TGTGCCATCAGTGATAAGTCAGCGGGGGCCACAGATACGCAGTATTTT. Amino acids: CAISDKSAGATDTQYF.